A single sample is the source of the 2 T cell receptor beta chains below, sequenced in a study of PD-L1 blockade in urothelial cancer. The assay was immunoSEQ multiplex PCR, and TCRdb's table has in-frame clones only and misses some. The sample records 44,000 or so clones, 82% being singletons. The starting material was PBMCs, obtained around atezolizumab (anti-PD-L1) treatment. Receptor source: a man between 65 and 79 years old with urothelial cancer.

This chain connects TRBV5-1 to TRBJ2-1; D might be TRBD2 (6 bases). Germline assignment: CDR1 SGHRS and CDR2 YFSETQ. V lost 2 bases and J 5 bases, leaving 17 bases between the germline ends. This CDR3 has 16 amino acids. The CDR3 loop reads CASSFPGPGGNNEQFF. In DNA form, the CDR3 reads TGCGCCAGCAGCTTCCCCGGGCCCGGGGGAAACAATGAGCAGTTCTTC.

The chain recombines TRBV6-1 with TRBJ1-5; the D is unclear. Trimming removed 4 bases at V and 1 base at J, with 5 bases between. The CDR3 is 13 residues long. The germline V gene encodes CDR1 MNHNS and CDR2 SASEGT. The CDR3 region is CASSVRSNQPQHF. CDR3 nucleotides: TGTGCCAGCAGTGTGAGGAGCAATCAGCCCCAGCATTTT.